This TCR beta chain derives from a study of T-cell memory formation after mild COVID-19 (dated by TCRdb to 2020 to 2023). A note on the overall study: TCR sequence clusters from the two donors were largely donor specific. T-cell clones expanding and contracting after mild COVID-19 in a couple of donors were tracked by longitudinal TCRalpha and TCRbeta repertoire sequencing. The cohort comprised two young, previously healthy adult volunteers, one female and one male.

General conclusions and limits of the study: SARS-CoV-2 specificity was not confirmed for the second-wave clones peaking on day 37. Clones contracting from day 15 to 85 had balanced CD4/CD8 phenotypes, while a second wave expanding from day 15 to 37 was biased towards CD4+. Some responding clones were found in pre-infection memory, which suggests that pre-existing cross-reactive memory T cells took part in the SARS-CoV-2 response. Contracting CD4+ clones appeared mostly in the CM and EM memory subsets, whereas CD8+ clones were enriched in EMRA. The study included only a couple of mild cases, and larger cohorts that include severe cases with pre-infection samples were judged to be necessary.

To note about this clonotype: What antigen it recognizes has not been identified. At one end, the junction sequence differs from germline, possibly due to a read error.

Sequenced using an Illumina NovaSeq 6000. Using 5'RACE with constant-segment primers, TCRalpha and TCRbeta cDNA libraries were constructed, with sample barcodes and unique molecular identifiers added in the process. RNA was extracted from every sample with Trizol reagent. Amplification of the libraries took two PCR steps, and the second step added a second sample barcode plus Illumina TruSeq adapters. Sequencing of libraries was performed on an Illumina NovaSeq with 2 x 150 bp paired-end reads. Turning to the authors' computational methods: Reads were demultiplexed and collapsed into UMI-guided consensus sequences with migec v1.2.7. Using mixcr v2.1.11, the UMI consensuses were aligned to TRA and TRB V and J templates and assembled into clonotypes. Clonotypes were classified as expanded or contracted when called significant by both edgeR and NoisET, with noise models trained on biological replicates. For edgeR calls, the cutoffs were a false discovery rate-adjusted p below 0.01 and a log2 fold-change threshold of 1. As an exploratory analysis of dynamics, PCA with hierarchical clustering was applied to max-normalized trajectories of the 1000 most abundant clonotypes. Separately sequenced CD4+ and CD8+ repertoires were used to assign the CD4 or CD8 phenotype of responding clones. TCRdb reprocessed the public reads (quality trimming at Q25 with fastp, clone calling with MiXCR) and kept in-frame beta chains. Rows with a matching CDR3 protein are joined into one entry that keeps the most common DNA and genes. TCRdb's processing, not the authors' own work, is the source of the V and J calls. This sample lists around 300,000 distinct CDR3 sequences; approximately 8% were detected once. The top ten clonotypes cover 20% to 25% of the sample.

CDR1 and CDR2 were assigned from the germline V gene as MGHDK and SYGVNS. The CDR3, cysteine through phenylalanine, is 12 amino acids long. Only the CDR3 portion is preserved as DNA: 36 bases, with reading frame beginning at the first base. Ficoll-Paque density gradient centrifugation was the method used to isolate PBMCs. This TCR came from a man aged 18-30 years who had mild COVID-19 (a few samples of this study predate the infection). The sample titles of this study are shuffled in the database, so cell type and time point are left out; the donor was told from shared clones. The sequencing sample was made of PBMCs or a T cell subset sorted from them (not recorded which). The rearrangement joined TRBV25-1 to TRBJ2-4; the D gene may be TRBD1 or TRBD2, since each aligns over 5 bases. The CDR3 reads CASSVLSGTLHF. The DNA sequence follows: TGTGCCAGCAGTGTTCTTTCCGGGACGCTACACTTC.